The present T cell receptor beta chain was sequenced within a study of shared clonotypes between healthy human individuals. Study-level information: Each donor had three CD4 naive, three CD4 memory, two CD8 naive and one CD8 memory plate. Study outcomes and limitations: In a few donors, around 5% of naive CD4 clonotypes appeared in common. Naive subsets usually exceeded memory subsets in estimated richness. A reduction in generation probabilities was seen for non-shared clonotypes relative to those shared by all four donors.

Naive CD8 isolation took CD45RO-negative cells positively selected for CCR7 and excluded terminally differentiated effector memory CD45RA+ cells. Deletions cut 2 bases from V and 3 bases from J, with 14 bases between. There are 15 residues in the CDR3. The V gene's germline CDR1 is MNHNS and CDR2 SASEGT. Sequencing was performed with immunoSEQ multiplex PCR; in TCRdb, only in-frame clones are kept and a portion is missing. The profile shows 1.5 million to 2.5 million clones, about 95% of them singletons. Details on this clone: The target antigen is unknown.

The gene calls are TRBV6-1 and TRBJ2-7, with D perhaps TRBD2 (6 bases). This clonotype was obtained from a man between 18 and 29 years old in good health. The sample consisted of naive CD8+ T cells sorted from blood. The CDR3 region is CASSEPVEGGYEQYF. CDR3 nucleotide sequence: TGTGCCAGCAGTGAACCGGTGGAGGGAGGCTACGAGCAGTACTTC.